Following are 11 T cell receptor beta chains from one sample sequenced in a study of cytomegalovirus exposure and HLA in healthy donors. The PCR ran on 60 Vbeta and 13 Jbeta primers. The assay was immunoSEQ multiplex PCR, and TCRdb's table has in-frame clones only and misses some. The sample shows around 150,000 clones, 9.4% of them seen only once. The specimen sequenced was PBMCs. The receptors derive from a male donor in good health and CMV-seronegative.

V and J are TRBV10-3 and TRBJ2-2; 9 nucleotides agree with TRBD1. Germline trimming cut 10 bases from V and 3 bases from J; bases unmatched to any gene: 6. The CDR3 extends over 14 amino acids. CDR1 and CDR2 from the germline V gene are ENHRY and SYGVKD. The CDR3 region has the DNA TGTGCCACCCGGACAGGGGAGGACACCGGGGAGCTGTTTTTT. Translation: CATRTGEDTGELFF.

V gene TRBV7-9 combines with J gene TRBJ2-5, with D tentatively TRBD2 (5 bases). The germline V and J ends were trimmed by 3 bases and 4 bases, with 6 bases remaining between them. Germline CDR1 and CDR2: SEHNR and FQNEAQ (reference sequence). CDR3 length equals 12 residues. This CDR3 reads CASSFAGETQYF. The CDR3 coding sequence is TGTGCCAGCAGCTTTGCGGGAGAGACCCAGTACTTC.

The chain employs TRBV29-1 and TRBJ2-7; D is ambiguous. The CDR3 covers 14 residues. V was shortened by 0 bases and J by 2 bases, with 11 bases between the two germline ends. From germline, CDR1 is SQVTM and CDR2 ANQGSEA. The DNA of the CDR3 is TGCAGCGTTGAAGACCGCGACGGAGCCTACGAGCAGTACTTC. Its translation: CSVEDRDGAYEQYF.

The chain is built from TRBV5-1 and TRBJ2-1, with 7 bases matching TRBD2. CDR1 is SGHRS and CDR2 is YFSETQ in the germline V gene. The CDR3 runs to 13 residues. The J segment lost 3 bases and the V segment lost 5 bases, leaving 2 bases of the junction unmatched. The CDR3 sequence: CASSRDYYNEQFF. In DNA form, the CDR3 reads TGCGCCAGCAGTCGGGACTACTACAATGAGCAGTTCTTC.

This clone came up a few times. This rearrangement joins TRBV28 to TRBJ2-7, with a possible D match to TRBD1 (5 bases). CDR3 length: 18 residues. CDR1 is MDHEN and CDR2 is SYDVKM in the germline V gene. Trimming stripped 4 bases from V and 0 bases from J, with 22 bases between. CDR3 bases: TGTGCCAGCAGTTCGATAACAAGACAGCATTTTTTCTCCTACGAGCAGTACTTC. Translation gives CASSSITRQHFFSYEQYF.

This clone was detected only a few times. The chain combines TRBV4-3 with TRBJ1-2, with a weak D call TRBD1 (6 bases). Trimming took 0 bases from V and 4 from J, leaving 15 bases between them. The CDR3 is 16 residues long. Germline loops: CDR1 LGHNA, CDR2 YSLEER. CDR3 region: CASSQEHRKGGYGYTF. CDR3 DNA: TGCGCCAGCAGCCAAGAGCATAGAAAAGGGGGCTATGGCTACACCTTC.

V gene TRBV14 combines with J gene TRBJ2-2, with D maybe TRBD1 (8 bases). Per germline, CDR1 SGHDN and CDR2 FVKESK. The V gene lost 2 bases and the J gene lost 7 bases, with 17 bases spanning the gap. CDR3 length: 16 residues. DNA for the CDR3: TGTGCCAGCAGCCAACTGGACAGGGAGGGGAGCGGGGAGCTGTTTTTT. Translated, it gives CASSQLDREGSGELFF.

This clone was found a few times. The chain carries TRBV13 and TRBJ2-7, with 11 bases fitting TRBD1. The CDR3 extends over 20 amino acids. Germline CDR1 and CDR2: PRHDT and FYEKMQ (reference sequence). The trim removed 0 bases at V and 4 bases at J, leaving 17 bases unmatched. CDR3 coding DNA: TGTGCCAGCAGCTTAGGACCGGGACAGGGGGTGTCTAGCGACCTATACGAGCAGTACTTC. It codes for CASSLGPGQGVSSDLYEQYF.

The chain couples TRBV4-3 to TRBJ2-3, with 8 positions matching TRBD2. The junction had 10 bases not matched to a gene; V was cut back by 4 bases and J by 4 bases. Germline V gene lookup returns CDR1 LGHNA and CDR2 YSLEER. The CDR3 runs 16 residues. The chain's CDR3 is CASSLMTSVGADTQYF. Here the CDR3 DNA reads TGCGCCAGCAGCCTCATGACTAGCGTGGGGGCAGATACGCAGTATTTT.

The V gene is TRBV30, the J gene TRBJ1-5, with a weak D call TRBD1 (5 bases). The CDR3 runs to 14 residues. V was trimmed by 5 bases and J by 4 bases, leaving 15 bases between them. Germline CDR1 reads GTSNPN; CDR2 reads SVGIG (reference sequence). CDR3 DNA: TGTGCCTGGGGGACTCGTCGGACAAATCAGCCCCAGCATTTT. This gives the protein CAWGTRRTNQPQHF.

This clone was detected only a few times. This rearrangement joins TRBV7-2 to TRBJ2-1; D possibly corresponds to TRBD1 (5 bases). This CDR3 has 14 amino acids. V was clipped by 5 bases and J by 7 bases, with 15 bases between them. Germline V gives CDR1 SGHTA, CDR2 FQGNSA. The CDR3 coding sequence is TGTGCCAGCAGCAAAAACCCAGGGTTGAATGAGCAGTTCTTC. Translated: CASSKNPGLNEQFF.